This T cell receptor (beta chain) is drawn from a study of blood T cells in healthy people across ages. Study-wide results and caveats: Diversity was higher, and naive CD4+ cells more numerous, in long-lived donors than in aged donors. Any changes in expanded clonotypes were possibly confounded, as donor CMV status remained unknown. As naive T cell percentage varied, TCR beta diversity correlated strongly with it.

With regard to this clonotype: Its antigen is as yet unknown.

Through a sample-barcoded 5' primer and a J-beta primer mix, a second PCR was run for roughly 6 to 12 cycles. One entry per CDR3 protein, called by TCRdb with MiXCR from the 5' RACE reads. The sample shows roughly 800,000 distinct CDR3 sequences, about 62% of them seen only once. V was clipped by 5 bases and J by 3 bases, with 14 bases between them. This CDR3 has 15 amino acids. CDR1 and CDR2 (germline): MNHNY, SVGAGI (reference sequence). Each sample gave at least 6 million isolated PBMCs. Sequencing was done on a sample of blood. This receptor was taken from a man aged 25-45 years in good health. This chain links TRBV6-6 with TRBJ2-1; possibly TRBD2 for D (5 bases). CDR3 sequence reads: CASSERQKVYNEQFF. The CDR3 nucleotides are TGTGCCAGCAGTGAGCGGCAGAAGGTCTACAATGAGCAGTTCTTC.